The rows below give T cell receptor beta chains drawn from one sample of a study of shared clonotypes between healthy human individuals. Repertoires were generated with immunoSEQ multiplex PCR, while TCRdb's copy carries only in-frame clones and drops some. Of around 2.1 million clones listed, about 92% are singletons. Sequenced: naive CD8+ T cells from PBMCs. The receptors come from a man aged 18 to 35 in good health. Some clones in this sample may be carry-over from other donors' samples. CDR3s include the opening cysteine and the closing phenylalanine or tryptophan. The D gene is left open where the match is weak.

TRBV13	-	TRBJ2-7	CASSLGRDEQYF
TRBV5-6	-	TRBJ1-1	CASSWGTTNTEAFF
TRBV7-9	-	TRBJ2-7	CASSSHREAYEQYF
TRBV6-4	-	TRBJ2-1	CASSDGNEQFF
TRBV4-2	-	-	CASSSGKGGEQYF
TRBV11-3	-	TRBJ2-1	CASSLTAERNNEQFF
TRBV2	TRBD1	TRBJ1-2	CASSEALQGAYGYTF
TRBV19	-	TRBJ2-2	CASSIREGVSGELFF
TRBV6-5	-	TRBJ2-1	CASSSGAYNEQFF
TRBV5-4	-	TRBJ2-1	CASSLGLININEQFF
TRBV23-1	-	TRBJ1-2	CASSQRPGEGYTF
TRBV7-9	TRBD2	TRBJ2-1	CASSRKGQTSGRHNEQFF
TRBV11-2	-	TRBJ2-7	CASSSRHRESSYEQYF
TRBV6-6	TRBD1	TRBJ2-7	CASSYEVAGGYEQYF
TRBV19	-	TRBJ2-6	CASSDSYYQRSSGANVLTF
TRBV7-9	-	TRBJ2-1	CASSLAAYVQFF
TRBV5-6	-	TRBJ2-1	CASSFWALSYNEQFF
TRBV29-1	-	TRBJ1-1	CSGRIALNAEAFF
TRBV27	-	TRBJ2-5	CASSLSAGVQLTQYF
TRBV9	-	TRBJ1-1	CASSVRGGNTEAFF
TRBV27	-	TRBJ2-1	CASSEGAPHYNEQFF
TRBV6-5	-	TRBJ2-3	CASSYRTGASDTQYF
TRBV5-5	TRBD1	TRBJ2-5	CASSLGTAGETQYF
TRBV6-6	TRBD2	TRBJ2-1	CASSYILAGGNEQFF
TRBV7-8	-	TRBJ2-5	CASSLSPQETQYF
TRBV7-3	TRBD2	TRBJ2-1	CASSLTSGGFFNEQFF
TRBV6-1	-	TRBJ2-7	CASSEGARGAYEQYF
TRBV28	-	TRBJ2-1	CASSSTGEYNEQFF
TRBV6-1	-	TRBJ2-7	CASSEGSGPRVYAYEQYF
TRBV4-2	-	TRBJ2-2	CASSQVLITGELFF
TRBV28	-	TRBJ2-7	CASSSDSYEQYF
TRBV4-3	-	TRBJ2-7	CASSQYRGTYEQYF
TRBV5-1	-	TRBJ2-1	CASSHGPNWDEQFF
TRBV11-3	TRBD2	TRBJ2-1	CASSEGTSGIYNEQFF
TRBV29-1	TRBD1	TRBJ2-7	CSVRDSYEQYF
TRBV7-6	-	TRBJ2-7	CASSPSAGYYEQYF
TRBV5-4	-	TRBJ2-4	CASSSEGRGGNIQYF
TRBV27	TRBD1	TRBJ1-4	CASTLTGGNEKLFF
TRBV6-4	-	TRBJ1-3	CASSEAGSGNTIYF
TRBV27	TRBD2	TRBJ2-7	CASSLNGGDYEQYF
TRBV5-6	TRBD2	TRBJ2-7	CASRLGGDGTSSYEQYF
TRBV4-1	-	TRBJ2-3	CASSQRQSSADTQYF
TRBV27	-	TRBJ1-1	CASKDGTNTEAFF
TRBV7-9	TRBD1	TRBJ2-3	CASSTRRQGAGDTQYF